One TCR beta chain is described in this entry. The sample is drawn from a study of T cell responses to AZD1222 COVID-19 vaccine. Data came from immunoSEQ multiplex PCR; TCRdb stores just in-frame clones and leaves some out. There are approximately 150,000 clones in the sample; roughly 86% occur only once, and 5.4% lies in the top ten. This sample comprised peripheral blood, obtained 28 days after the second dose of the MenACWY control vaccine. This receptor was taken from an adult who received the MenACWY meningococcal vaccine as a control.

The CDR3 region is CASSSMDSYEQYF. The CDR3 region has the DNA TGTGCCAGCAGCTCGATGGACAGCTACGAGCAGTACTTC. The V gene is TRBV7-9, the J gene TRBJ2-7, with D possibly matching TRBD1 (6 bases). V was trimmed by 4 bases and J by 3 bases, leaving 10 bases between them. This CDR3 contains 13 residues. Germline V gene data show CDR1 as SEHNR and CDR2 as FQNEAQ (reference sequence). Combining the CDR3 with reference TRBV7-9 and TRBJ2-7 gives the whole variable domain DTGVSQNPRHKITKRGQNVTFRCDPISEHNRLYWYRQTLGQGPEFLTYFQNEAQLEKSRLLSDRFSAERPKGSFSTLEIQRTEQGDSAMYLCASSSMDSYEQYFGPGTRLTVT.